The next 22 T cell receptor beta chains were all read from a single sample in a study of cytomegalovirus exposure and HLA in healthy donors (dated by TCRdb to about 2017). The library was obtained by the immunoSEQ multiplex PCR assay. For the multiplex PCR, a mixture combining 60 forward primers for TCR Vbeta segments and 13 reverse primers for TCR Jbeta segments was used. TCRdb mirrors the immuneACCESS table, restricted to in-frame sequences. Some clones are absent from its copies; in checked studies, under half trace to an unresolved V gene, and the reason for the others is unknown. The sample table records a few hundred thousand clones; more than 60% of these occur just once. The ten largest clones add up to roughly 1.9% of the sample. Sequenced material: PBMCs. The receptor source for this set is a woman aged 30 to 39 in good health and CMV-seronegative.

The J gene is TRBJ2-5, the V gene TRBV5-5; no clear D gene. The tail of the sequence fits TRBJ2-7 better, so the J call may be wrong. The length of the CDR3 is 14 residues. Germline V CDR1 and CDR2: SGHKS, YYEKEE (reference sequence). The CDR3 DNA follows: TGTGCCAGCAGCTTGATACAGATACCCTACGAGCAGTACTTC. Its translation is CASSLIQIPYEQYF.

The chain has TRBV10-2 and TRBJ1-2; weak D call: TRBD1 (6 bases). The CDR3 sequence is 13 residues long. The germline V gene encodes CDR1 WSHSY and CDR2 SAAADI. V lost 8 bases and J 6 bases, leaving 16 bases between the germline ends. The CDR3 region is CASYNLQGDGYTF. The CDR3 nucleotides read TGCGCCAGCTACAATTTACAGGGCGATGGCTACACCTTC.

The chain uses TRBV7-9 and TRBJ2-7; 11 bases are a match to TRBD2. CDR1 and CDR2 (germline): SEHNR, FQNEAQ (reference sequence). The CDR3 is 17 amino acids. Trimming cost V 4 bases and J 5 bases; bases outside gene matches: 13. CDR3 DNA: TGTGCCAGCAGCTCCCCTAGCGGGGGGATAGGTCGTGACGAGCAGTACTTC. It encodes CASSSPSGGIGRDEQYF.

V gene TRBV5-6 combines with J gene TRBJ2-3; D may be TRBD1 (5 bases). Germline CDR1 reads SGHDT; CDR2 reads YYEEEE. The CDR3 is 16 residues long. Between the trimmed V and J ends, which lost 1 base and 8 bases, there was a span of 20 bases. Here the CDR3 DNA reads TGTGCCAGCAGCTTGATCCCCGTGGAGAGGCAGGGTACGCAGTATTTT. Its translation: CASSLIPVERQGTQYF. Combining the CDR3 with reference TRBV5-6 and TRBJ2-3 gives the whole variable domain DAGVTQSPTHLIKTRGQQVTLRCSPKSGHDTVSWYQQALGQGPQFIFQYYEEEERQRGNFPDRFSGHQFPNYSSELNVNALLLGDSALYLCASSLIPVERQGTQYFGPGTRLTVL.

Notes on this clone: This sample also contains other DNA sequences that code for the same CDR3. The CDR3 is CASSLEGPGLREQYF. CDR3 nucleotide sequence: TGTGCCAGCAGCTTAGAAGGCCCAGGGCTTAGAGAGCAGTACTTC. The J gene is TRBJ2-7, the V gene TRBV7-8; weak D call: TRBD1 (5 bases). Germline V lookup: CDR1 SGHVS, CDR2 FQNEAQ. V gave up 1 base and J gave up 7 bases, with 17 bases separating them. The CDR3 is made up of 15 amino acids.

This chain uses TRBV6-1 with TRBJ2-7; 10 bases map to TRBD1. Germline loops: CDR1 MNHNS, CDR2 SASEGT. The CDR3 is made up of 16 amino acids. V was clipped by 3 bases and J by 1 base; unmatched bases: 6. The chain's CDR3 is CASSDPGQGFSYEQYF. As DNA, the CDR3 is TGTGCCAGCAGTGACCCGGGACAGGGGTTTTCCTACGAGCAGTACTTC.

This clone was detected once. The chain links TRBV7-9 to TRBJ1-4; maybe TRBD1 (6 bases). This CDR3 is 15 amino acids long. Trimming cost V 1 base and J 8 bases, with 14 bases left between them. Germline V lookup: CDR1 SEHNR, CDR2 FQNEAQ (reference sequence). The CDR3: CASSLVQGIPEKLFF. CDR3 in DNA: TGTGCCAGCAGCTTAGTTCAGGGGATCCCCGAAAAACTGTTTTTT.

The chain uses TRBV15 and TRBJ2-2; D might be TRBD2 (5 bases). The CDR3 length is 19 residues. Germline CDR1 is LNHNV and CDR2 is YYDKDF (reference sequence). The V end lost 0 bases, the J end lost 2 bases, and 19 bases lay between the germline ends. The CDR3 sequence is CATSREAASYMNNTGELFF. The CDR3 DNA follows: TGTGCCACCAGCAGAGAGGCCGCTAGCTATATGAACAACACCGGGGAGCTGTTTTTT.

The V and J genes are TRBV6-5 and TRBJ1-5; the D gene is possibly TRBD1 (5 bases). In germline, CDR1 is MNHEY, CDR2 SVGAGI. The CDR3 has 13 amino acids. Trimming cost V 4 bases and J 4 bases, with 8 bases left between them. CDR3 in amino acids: CASSWTQNQPQHF. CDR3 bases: TGTGCCAGCAGTTGGACACAAAATCAGCCCCAGCATTTT.

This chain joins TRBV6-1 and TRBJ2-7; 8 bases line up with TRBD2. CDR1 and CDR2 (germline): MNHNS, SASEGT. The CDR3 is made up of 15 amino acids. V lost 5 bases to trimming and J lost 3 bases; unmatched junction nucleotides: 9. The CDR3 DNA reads TGTGCCAGCAGTTCACTAGCGGTAGGGGACTACGAGCAGTACTTC. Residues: CASSSLAVGDYEQYF.

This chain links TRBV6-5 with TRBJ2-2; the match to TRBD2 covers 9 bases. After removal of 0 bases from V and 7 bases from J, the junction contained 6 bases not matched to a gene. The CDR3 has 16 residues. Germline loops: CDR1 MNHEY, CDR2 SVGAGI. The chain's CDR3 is CASSYSAGGPGGELFF. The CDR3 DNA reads TGTGCCAGCAGTTACTCGGCGGGAGGGCCTGGCGGGGAGCTGTTTTTT.

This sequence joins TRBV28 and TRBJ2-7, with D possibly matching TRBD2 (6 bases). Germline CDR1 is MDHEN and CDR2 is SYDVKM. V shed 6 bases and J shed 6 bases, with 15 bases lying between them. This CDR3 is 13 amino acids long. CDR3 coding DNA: TGTGCCAGCAGCCCTCCCGGGGGTTCCGAGCAGTACTTC. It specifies CASSPPGGSEQYF.

CDR3 loop: CASSGGWDKGAYNEQFF. The CDR3 nucleotides are TGTGCCAGCTCAGGGGGTTGGGACAAGGGCGCCTACAATGAGCAGTTCTTC. This chain connects TRBV7-9 to TRBJ2-1; the match to TRBD1 covers 7 bases. J gave up 2 bases and V 8 bases, and 15 bases lay outside the gene matches. Germline loops: CDR1 SEHNR, CDR2 FQNEAQ (reference sequence). The CDR3 is 17 residues long.

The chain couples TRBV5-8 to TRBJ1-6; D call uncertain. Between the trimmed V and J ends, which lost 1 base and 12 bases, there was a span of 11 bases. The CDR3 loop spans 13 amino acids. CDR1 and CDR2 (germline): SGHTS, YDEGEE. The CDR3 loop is CASSLKGVGPLHF. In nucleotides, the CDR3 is TGTGCCAGCAGCTTGAAGGGAGTGGGACCCCTCCACTTT.

Here the CDR3 DNA reads TGTGCCAGAGGGGGCAAGGCTGGGGCCAACGTCCTGACTTTC. Translated, it gives CARGGKAGANVLTF. This rearrangement joins TRBV2 to TRBJ2-6, with 7 positions matching TRBD1. The ends lost 9 bases at V and 2 bases at J; junction bases unmatched: 4. The germline V gene has CDR1 SNHLY and CDR2 FYNNEI. The CDR3 length is 14 residues.

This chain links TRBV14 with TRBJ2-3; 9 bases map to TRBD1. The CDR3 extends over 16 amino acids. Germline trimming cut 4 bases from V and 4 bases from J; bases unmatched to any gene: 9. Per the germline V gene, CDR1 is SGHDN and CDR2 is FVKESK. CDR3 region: CASSPPGTGYPDTQYF. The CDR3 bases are TGTGCCAGCAGCCCACCCGGGACAGGGTACCCAGATACGCAGTATTTT.

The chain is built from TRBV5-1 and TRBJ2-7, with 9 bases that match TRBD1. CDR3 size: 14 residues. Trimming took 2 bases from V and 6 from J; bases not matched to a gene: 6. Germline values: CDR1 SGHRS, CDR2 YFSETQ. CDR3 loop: CASSFRQGVIEQYF. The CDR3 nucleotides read TGCGCCAGCAGCTTCCGACAGGGGGTCATCGAGCAGTACTTC.

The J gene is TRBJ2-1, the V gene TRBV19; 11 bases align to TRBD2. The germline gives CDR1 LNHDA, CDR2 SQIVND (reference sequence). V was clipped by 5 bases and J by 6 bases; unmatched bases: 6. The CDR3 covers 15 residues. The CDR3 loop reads CASSVRTSGRNEQFF. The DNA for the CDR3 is TGTGCCAGTAGTGTACGGACTAGCGGGCGCAATGAGCAGTTCTTC. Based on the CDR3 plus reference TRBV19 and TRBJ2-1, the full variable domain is DGGITQSPKYLFRKEGQNVTLSCEQNLNHDAMYWYRQDPGQGLRLIYYSQIVNDFQKGDIAEGYSVSREKKESFPLTVTSAQKNPTAFYLCASSVRTSGRNEQFFGPGTRLTVL.

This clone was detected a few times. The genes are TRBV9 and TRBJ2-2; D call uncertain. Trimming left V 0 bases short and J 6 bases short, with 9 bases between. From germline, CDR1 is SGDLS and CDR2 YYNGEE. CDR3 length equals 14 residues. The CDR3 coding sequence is TGTGCCAGCAGCGTAGTGGTAGTTGCCGGGGAGCTGTTTTTT. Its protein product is CASSVVVVAGELFF.

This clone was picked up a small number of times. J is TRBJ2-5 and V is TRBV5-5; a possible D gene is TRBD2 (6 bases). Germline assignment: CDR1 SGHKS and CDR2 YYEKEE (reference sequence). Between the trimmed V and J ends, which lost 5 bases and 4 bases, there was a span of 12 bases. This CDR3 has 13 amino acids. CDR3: CASRIVGGETQYF. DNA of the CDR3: TGTGCCAGCAGAATTGTGGGGGGAGAGACCCAGTACTTC.

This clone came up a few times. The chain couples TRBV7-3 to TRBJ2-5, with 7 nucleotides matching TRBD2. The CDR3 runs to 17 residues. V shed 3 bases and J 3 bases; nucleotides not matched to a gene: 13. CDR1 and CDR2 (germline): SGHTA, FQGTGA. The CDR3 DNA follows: TGTGCCAGCAGCTTGGTTTGGGGGATGAGCGGGGAAGAGACCCAGTACTTC. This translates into CASSLVWGMSGEETQYF.

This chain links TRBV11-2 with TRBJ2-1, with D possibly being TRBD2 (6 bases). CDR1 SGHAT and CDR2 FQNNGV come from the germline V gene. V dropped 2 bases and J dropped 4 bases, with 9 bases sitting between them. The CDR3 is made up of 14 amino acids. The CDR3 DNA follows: TGTGCCAGCAGCTTACAGGGAGGTTACAATGAGCAGTTCTTC. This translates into CASSLQGGYNEQFF.